This note documents a single T cell receptor beta chain sequence. This specimen comes from a study of CD8 T cells in Susac syndrome. The T cells that were sequenced for TCR beta were CD8+ and CD4+ cells from blood. The CDR3 sequence is 13 residues long. V was pared by 2 bases and J by 5 bases, with 10 bases between. CDR1 and CDR2 from the germline V gene are SGHRS and YFSETQ. Random hexamers were used to reverse transcribe an amount of about 0.5 to 1 ug RNA. Using its own MiXCR run on the immunoSEQ multiplex PCR reads, TCRdb lists one record per CDR3 protein. The sample has 150,000 or so distinct CDR3 sequences; 90% to 95% are singletons.

The receptor comes from a human donor with multiple sclerosis. The rearrangement links TRBV5-1 to TRBJ1-2; no definite D call. Sequenced material: CD8+ T cells from PBMCs. The CDR3 loop reads CASSLSGRYGYTF. The CDR3 DNA is TGCGCCAGCAGCTTATCGGGGAGATATGGCTACACCTTC.